This T cell receptor (beta chain) was found in a study of response to subunit inactivated influenza vaccine. This clonotype was counted many times. Its antigen is not known. This CDR3 region has 16 residues. V trimming: 5 bases; J trimming: 0 bases; junction bases outside the gene matches: 8. The germline V gene has CDR1 SEHNR and CDR2 FQNEAQ (reference sequence). Study-level results: Authors suggested seasonal influenza vaccinations each recruit few new T cells.

TCRdb called the RT-PCR reads again in MiXCR, with one record for every CDR3 protein. The sample lists under 950,000 distinct CDR3 sequences; around 21% were seen once. The V call is TRBV7-9, the J call TRBJ1-1, with 8 positions matching TRBD1. The specimen comprised PBMCs from blood, sampled more than 4 days after vaccination. The TCR sequence derives from a man aged 45 to 65 who received an inactivated influenza vaccine. The CDR3 loop reads CASSPTGTGLNTEAFF. The CDR3 bases are TGTGCCAGCAGCCCGACCGGGACAGGATTGAACACTGAAGCTTTCTTT.